Listed here are 13 T cell receptor beta chains from one sample, sequenced in a study of T cells of healthy individuals (dated 2018 in TCRdb). Receptor amplification or capture employed 5' RACE. The instrument was an Illumina MiSeq. TCRdb reprocessed the public reads (quality trimming at Q25 with fastp, clone calling with MiXCR) and kept in-frame beta chains. Each CDR3 protein appears once, grouped with its most common genes and DNA. The sample table records some 69,000 distinct CDR3 sequences; about 17% of these occur just once. The top ten hold approximately 4.8% of the sample. The receptors originated from a human donor in good health.

This chain joins TRBV2 and TRBJ1-5; 7 bases line up with TRBD1. Germline V CDR1 and CDR2: SNHLY, FYNNEI. J lost 3 bases, V lost 9 bases, and 11 bases had no gene match. The CDR3 is 15 amino acids. CDR3 region: CASHPGTAYNQPQHF. CDR3 sequence (DNA): TGTGCCAGTCATCCGGGGACAGCGTACAATCAGCCCCAGCATTTT.

There are many counts of this clonotype. The chain combines TRBV2 with TRBJ2-2; D unclear. V lost 6 bases and J 5 bases, leaving 10 bases between the germline ends. The CDR3 is 13 amino acids. CDR1 SNHLY and CDR2 FYNNEI come from the germline V gene. This chain's CDR3 is CASRIGQTGELFF. The CDR3 DNA is TGTGCCAGCAGGATCGGTCAAACCGGGGAGCTGTTTTTT.

This clonotype was found a few times. The chain uses TRBV28 and TRBJ2-7, with 8 bases matching TRBD1. V was pared by 6 bases and J by 1 base, with 2 bases of the junction left unmatched. In germline, CDR1 is MDHEN, CDR2 SYDVKM. The CDR3 spans 13 residues. The CDR3 coding sequence is TGTGCCAGCAGGCGGACAGGGTCCTACGAGCAGTACTTC. As protein: CASRRTGSYEQYF.

The chain couples TRBV2 to TRBJ2-1; 7 nucleotides line up with TRBD2. Per germline, CDR1 SNHLY and CDR2 FYNNEI. The CDR3 contains 17 residues. V shed 6 bases, J shed 1 base, and the junction held 12 bases outside the gene matches. CDR3 amino acids: CASRARSGALSYNEQFF. CDR3 nucleotide sequence: TGTGCCAGCAGGGCCCGGAGCGGGGCCCTATCCTACAATGAGCAGTTCTTC.

V is TRBV24-1 and J is TRBJ1-2, with D possibly being TRBD1 (5 bases). V was cut by 3 bases and J by 3 bases, with 13 bases left in between. Looked up from germline, CDR1 is KGHDR and CDR2 is SFDVKD. This CDR3 is built from 15 residues. The CDR3 protein is CATSDPGTGDYGYTF. Written as DNA, the CDR3 is TGTGCCACCAGTGATCCCGGGACCGGAGACTATGGCTACACCTTC.

This clonotype was seen repeatedly, ten times or more. In nucleotides, the CDR3 is TGTGCCATCAGAAAGGTCGCCTACAATGAGCAGTTCTTC. It is translated as CAIRKVAYNEQFF. The chain couples TRBV10-3 to TRBJ2-1, with unresolved D. The CDR3 loop spans 13 amino acids. Germline V gene lookup returns CDR1 ENHRY and CDR2 SYGVKD. Trimming pared 6 bases from V and 2 bases from J, leaving 8 bases between.

There are many counts of this clonotype. This rearrangement joins TRBV29-1 to TRBJ2-5; D not certain. Germline loops: CDR1 SQVTM, CDR2 ANQGSEA. The V gene lost 8 bases and the J gene lost 9 bases, with 22 bases spanning the gap. The CDR3 contains 13 residues. The CDR3 DNA follows: TGCAGCTTATCTGGGTCGACGGCTGGGGCCCAGTACTTC. Encoded protein: CSLSGSTAGAQYF. The variable domain in full, completed from reference TRBV29-1 and TRBJ2-5, reads SAVISQKPSRDICQRGTSLTIQCQVDSQVTMMFWYRQQPGQSLTLIATANQGSEATYESGFVIDKFPISRPNLTFSTLTVSNMSPEDSSIYLCSLSGSTAGAQYFGPGTRLLVL.

CDR3 bases: TGTGCCAGCAGTTTTCAGGGGCGAAGTTACTCGAAGGCTGAAGCTTTCTTT. Protein: CASSFQGRSYSKAEAFF. V is TRBV28 and J is TRBJ1-1, with D perhaps TRBD1 (6 bases). Looked up from germline, CDR1 is MDHEN and CDR2 is SYDVKM. This CDR3 has 17 amino acids. V was pared by 3 bases and J by 6 bases, with 23 bases between.

The sample holds many counts of this clonotype. This chain joins TRBV15 and TRBJ1-5; 9 nucleotides line up with TRBD1. V lost 5 bases, J lost 4 bases, and 3 bases stayed unmatched. The CDR3 spans 14 residues. The V gene's germline CDR1 is LNHNV and CDR2 YYDKDF (reference sequence). As DNA, the CDR3 is TGTGCCACCAGCGAGGGACAGGGTAATCAGCCCCAGCATTTT. Protein: CATSEGQGNQPQHF. Full variable domain (remainder filled in from reference TRBV15 and TRBJ1-5): DAMVIQNPRYQVTQFGKPVTLSCSQTLNHNVMYWYQQKSSQAPKLLFHYYDKDFNNEADTPDNFQSRRPNTSFCFLDIRSPGLGDTAMYLCATSEGQGNQPQHFGDGTRLSIL.

This clonotype was detected only a few times. The chain employs TRBV11-3 and TRBJ1-3; no clear D. The V end was cut by 6 bases, the J end by 4 bases, with 10 bases between. The CDR3 spans 13 residues. The germline V gene has CDR1 SGHNT and CDR2 YENEEA. In DNA, the CDR3 is TGTGCCAGCAGTTGGGCGCCAGGAAACACCATATATTTT. This gives the protein CASSWAPGNTIYF.

V is TRBV7-9 and J is TRBJ2-2; TRBD1 is a possible D gene (6 bases). The germline V gene has CDR1 SEHNR and CDR2 FQNEAQ (reference sequence). CDR3 length equals 16 residues. Trimming took 4 bases from V and 1 from J, leaving 13 bases between them. CDR3 DNA sequence: TGTGCCAGCAGCTCGACTCCGGACAGGAACACCGGGGAGCTGTTTTTT. This gives the protein CASSSTPDRNTGELFF. The full variable domain, with the rest looked up from reference TRBV7-9 and TRBJ2-2, is DTGVSQNPRHKITKRGQNVTFRCDPISEHNRLYWYRQTLGQGPEFLTYFQNEAQLEKSRLLSDRFSAERPKGSFSTLEIQRTEQGDSAMYLCASSSTPDRNTGELFFGEGSRLTVL.

Only a few counts were recorded for this clonotype. The genes are TRBV5-1 and TRBJ2-1, with D possibly TRBD1 on 12 matching bases. This CDR3 spans 18 amino acids. Germline V lookup: CDR1 SGHRS, CDR2 YFSETQ. V shed 4 bases and J shed 8 bases, with 28 bases lying between them. CDR3 amino acids: CASSPGQGAPGLADEQFF. DNA for the CDR3: TGCGCCAGCAGCCCGGGACAGGGGGCTCCGGGACTAGCGGATGAGCAGTTCTTC.

This clonotype was detected ten times or more. This chain uses TRBV20-1 with TRBJ1-5, with 8 bases identical to TRBD1. With V trimmed by 6 bases and J by 5 bases, 6 bases remained unmatched. CDR3 length: 13 residues. CDR1 is DFQATT and CDR2 is SNEGSKA in the germline V gene (reference sequence). CDR3 amino acids: CSARTGLDQPQHF. The CDR3 coding sequence is TGCAGTGCCCGGACAGGGTTGGATCAGCCCCAGCATTTT.